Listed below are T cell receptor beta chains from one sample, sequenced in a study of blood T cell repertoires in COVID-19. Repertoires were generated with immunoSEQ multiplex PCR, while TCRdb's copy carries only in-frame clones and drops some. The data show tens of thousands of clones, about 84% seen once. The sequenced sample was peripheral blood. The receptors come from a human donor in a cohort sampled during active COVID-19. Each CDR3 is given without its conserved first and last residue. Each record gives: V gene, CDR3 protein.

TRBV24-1 ATSDPGQGTGEQF
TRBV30 AWTPTLGQYNEKLF
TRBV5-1 ASSSAGLARGEQF
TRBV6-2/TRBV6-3 ASSWGGSEAF
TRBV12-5 ASGLAGEGQPQH
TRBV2 ASRILTSGDYNEQF
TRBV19 ASKASGTDTQY
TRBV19 ASSRTRGPYNEQF
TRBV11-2 ASSFRGGANTGELF
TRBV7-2 ASSLTPLGGGQY
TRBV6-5 ASMGGEADTQY
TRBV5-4 ASSSGTANYGYT
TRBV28 ASSLEGGGTDTQY
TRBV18 ASSPKTQVEGYT
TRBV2 ASTGTSGAVAKNIQY
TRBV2 ASSERGVGSPLH
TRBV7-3 ASSFDRGMYNEQF
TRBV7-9 ASSLRGGSNTEAF
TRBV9 ASSVGGGAVETQY
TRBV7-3 ASSVDRGSGANVLT
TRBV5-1 ASSPGTGITNEKLF
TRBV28 ASSFRDEQY
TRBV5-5 ASSSRVGSNEKLF
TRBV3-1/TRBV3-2 ASSQGTSGVSIAKNIQY
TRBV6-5 ASSRGTGNQPQH
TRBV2 ASKRGRDSNQPQH
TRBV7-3 ASSLLLTDTQY
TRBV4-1 ASSQIPGASGGRETQY
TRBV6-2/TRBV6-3 ASSYDRGYGYT
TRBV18 ASSQTGQLEQY
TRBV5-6 ASSLGTGEQF
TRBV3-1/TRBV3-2 ASSLDRGYGYT
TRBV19 ASSMTGSPSVREQY
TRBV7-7 ASSSGLVNPYEQY
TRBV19 ASSMGTGFPGRETQY
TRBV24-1 ATSAPGQGDCEQY
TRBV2 ASSERQDRWEQY
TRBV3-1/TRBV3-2 ASSKHSGTGSGQY
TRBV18 ASSRTGQETQY
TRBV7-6 ASSLESGANSEQY
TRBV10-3 ATNPTGNYGYT
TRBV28 ASMTQGAGAGELF
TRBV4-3 ASSPEGRGTNEKLF
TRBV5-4 ASSLGRGQQETQY
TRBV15 ATSRTQGAGEKLF
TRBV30 AWSVGAGQGLGWETQY
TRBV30 AWSVHRGGYT
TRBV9 ASSVALGTSVYYEQY
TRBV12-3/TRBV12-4 ASSLEGGGRT
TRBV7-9 ASSLATGEAF
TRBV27 ASSFTARTGTQSNEKLF
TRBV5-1 ASRTSYPRGHLFSGANVLT
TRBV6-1 ASSERQGGQPLH
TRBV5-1 ASTRVAGGNTGELF
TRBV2 ASSEALGTASYEQY